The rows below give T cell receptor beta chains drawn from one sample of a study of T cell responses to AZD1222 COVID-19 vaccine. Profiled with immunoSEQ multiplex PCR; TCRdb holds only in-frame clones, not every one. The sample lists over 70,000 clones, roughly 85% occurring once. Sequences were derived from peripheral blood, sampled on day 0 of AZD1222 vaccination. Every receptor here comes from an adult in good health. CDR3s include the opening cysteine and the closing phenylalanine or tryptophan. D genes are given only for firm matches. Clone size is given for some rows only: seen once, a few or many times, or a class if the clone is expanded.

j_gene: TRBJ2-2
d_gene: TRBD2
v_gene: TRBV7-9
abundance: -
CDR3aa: CASSPRGSGRPNTGELFF
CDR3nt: TGTGCCAGCAGCCCCAGGGGTAGCGGGAGGCCGAACACCGGGGAGCTGTTTTTT

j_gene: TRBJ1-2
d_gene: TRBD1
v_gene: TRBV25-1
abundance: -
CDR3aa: CASSYLQGNKDGYTF
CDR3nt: TGTGCCAGCAGTTACTTACAGGGGAACAAGGATGGCTACACCTTC

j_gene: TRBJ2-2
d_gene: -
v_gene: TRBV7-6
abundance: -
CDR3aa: CASSLGWGANTGELFF
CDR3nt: TGTGCCAGCAGCTTAGGATGGGGGGCTAACACCGGGGAGCTGTTTTTT

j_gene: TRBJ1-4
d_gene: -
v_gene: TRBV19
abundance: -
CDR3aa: CASSPILDTNNEKLFF
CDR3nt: TGTGCCAGTAGTCCAATCCTAGACACAAATAATGAAAAACTGTTTTTT

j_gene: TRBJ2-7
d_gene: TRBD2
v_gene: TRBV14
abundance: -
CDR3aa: CASSPGTSGVREQYF
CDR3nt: TGTGCCAGCAGCCCTGGGACTAGCGGAGTTAGGGAGCAGTACTTC

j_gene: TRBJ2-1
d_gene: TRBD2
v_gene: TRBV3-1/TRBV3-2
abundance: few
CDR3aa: CASSQVVASLAGGNEQFF
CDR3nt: TGTGCCAGCAGCCAAGTAGTGGCCTCTCTAGCGGGAGGGAATGAGCAGTTCTTC

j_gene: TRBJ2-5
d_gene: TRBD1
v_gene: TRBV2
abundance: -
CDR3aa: CASSETGVETQYF
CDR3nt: TGTGCCAGCAGTGAAACAGGGGTAGAGACCCAGTACTTC

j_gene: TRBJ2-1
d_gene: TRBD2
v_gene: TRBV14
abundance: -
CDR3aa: CASSQRPGGVREQFF
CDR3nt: TGTGCCAGCAGCCAACGACCCGGGGGGGTACGTGAGCAGTTCTTC

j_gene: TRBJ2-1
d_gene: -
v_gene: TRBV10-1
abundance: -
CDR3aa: CASNRGSYNEQFF
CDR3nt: TGCGCCAGTAACCGGGGTTCCTACAATGAGCAGTTCTTC

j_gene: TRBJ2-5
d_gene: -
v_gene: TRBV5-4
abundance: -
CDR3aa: CASSFGQKETQYF
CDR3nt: TGTGCCAGCAGCTTCGGACAGAAGGAGACCCAGTACTTC

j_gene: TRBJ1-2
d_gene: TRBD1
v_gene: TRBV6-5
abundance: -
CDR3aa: CASRGDRAGYTF
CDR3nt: TGTGCCAGCAGGGGGGACAGGGCTGGCTACACCTTC

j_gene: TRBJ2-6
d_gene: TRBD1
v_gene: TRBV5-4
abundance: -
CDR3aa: CASRQTGGAGANVLTF
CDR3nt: TGTGCCAGCAGACAAACAGGGGGCGCTGGGGCCAACGTCCTGACTTTC

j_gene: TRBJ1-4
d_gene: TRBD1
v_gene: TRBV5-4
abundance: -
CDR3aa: CASSLGGTGRQYEKLFF
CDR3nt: TGTGCCAGCAGCTTGGGCGGGACAGGGAGGCAGTATGAAAAACTGTTTTTT

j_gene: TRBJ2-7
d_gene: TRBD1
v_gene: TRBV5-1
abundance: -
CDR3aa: CASSWATGREQYF
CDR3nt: TGCGCCAGCAGCTGGGCGACAGGGAGAGAGCAGTACTTC

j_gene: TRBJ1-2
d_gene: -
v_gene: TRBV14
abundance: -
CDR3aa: CASSPLGHYGYTF
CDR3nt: TGTGCCAGCAGCCCCTTGGGCCACTATGGCTACACCTTC

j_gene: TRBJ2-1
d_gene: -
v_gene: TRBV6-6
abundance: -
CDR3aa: CASSYQARGVVQFF
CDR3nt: TGTGCCAGCAGTTACCAGGCGAGGGGGGTTGTGCAGTTCTTC

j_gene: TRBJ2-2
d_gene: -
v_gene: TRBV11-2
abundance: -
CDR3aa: CASSLVVAGFTGELFF
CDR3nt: TGTGCCAGCAGCTTAGTAGTGGCGGGATTCACCGGGGAGCTGTTTTTT

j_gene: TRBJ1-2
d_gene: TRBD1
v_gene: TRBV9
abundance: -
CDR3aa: CASSPSRDRGFIYGYTF
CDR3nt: TGTGCCAGCAGCCCAAGTAGAGACAGGGGCTTCATCTATGGCTACACCTTC

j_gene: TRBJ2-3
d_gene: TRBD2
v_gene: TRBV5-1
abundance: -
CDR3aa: CASRRTSGFYSDTQYF
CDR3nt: TGCGCCAGCAGACGGACTAGCGGATTCTACTCCGATACGCAGTATTTT

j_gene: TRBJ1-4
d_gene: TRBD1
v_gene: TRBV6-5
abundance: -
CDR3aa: CASSRKTGREKLFF
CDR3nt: TGTGCCAGCAGCCGTAAGACAGGGAGAGAAAAACTGTTTTTT

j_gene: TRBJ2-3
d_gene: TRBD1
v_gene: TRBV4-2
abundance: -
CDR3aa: CASSPGQATDTQYF
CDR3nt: TGTGCCAGCAGCCCAGGACAGGCGACTGATACGCAGTATTTT

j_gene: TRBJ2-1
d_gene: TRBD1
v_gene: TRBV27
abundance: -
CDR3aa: CASSLWGQANNEQFF
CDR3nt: TGTGCCAGCAGTTTATGGGGACAGGCCAACAATGAGCAGTTCTTC

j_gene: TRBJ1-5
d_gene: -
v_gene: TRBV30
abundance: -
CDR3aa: CAWRAGGGIQPQHF
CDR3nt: TGTGCCTGGAGGGCGGGCGGGGGGATTCAGCCCCAGCATTTT

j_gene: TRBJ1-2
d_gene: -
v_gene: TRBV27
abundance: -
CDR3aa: CASAPLGRDYGYTF
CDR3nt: TGTGCCAGCGCCCCCCTGGGCCGGGACTATGGCTACACCTTC

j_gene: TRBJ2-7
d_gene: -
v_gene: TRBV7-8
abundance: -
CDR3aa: CASSLDRGGYEQYF
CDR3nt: TGTGCCAGCAGCTTAGACAGGGGAGGCTACGAGCAGTACTTC

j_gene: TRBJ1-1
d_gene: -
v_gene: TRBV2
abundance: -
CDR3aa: CASSESFQAFF
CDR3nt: TGTGCCAGCAGCGAGTCCTTTCAAGCTTTCTTT

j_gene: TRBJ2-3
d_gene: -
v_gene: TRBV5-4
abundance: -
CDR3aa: CASSSGGLLRDTQYF
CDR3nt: TGTGCCAGCAGCTCCGGGGGACTCCTCAGAGATACGCAGTATTTT

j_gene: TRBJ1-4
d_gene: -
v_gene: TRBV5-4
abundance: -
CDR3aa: CASSFRGTEKLFF
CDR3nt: TGTGCCAGCAGCTTCAGGGGCACTGAAAAACTGTTTTTT

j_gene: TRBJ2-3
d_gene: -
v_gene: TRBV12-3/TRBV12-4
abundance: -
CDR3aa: CASSFLGTDTQYF
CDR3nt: TGTGCCAGCAGTTTTTTGGGAACAGATACGCAGTATTTT

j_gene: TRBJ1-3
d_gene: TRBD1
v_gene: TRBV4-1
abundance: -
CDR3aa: CATSPLQGAPGNTIYF
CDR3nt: TGCGCCACCAGCCCCTTACAGGGGGCGCCTGGAAACACCATATATTTT

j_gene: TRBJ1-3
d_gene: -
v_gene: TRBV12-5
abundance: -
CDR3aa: CASGLKQGGPSGNTIYF
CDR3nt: TGTGCTAGTGGTTTGAAACAAGGTGGTCCCTCTGGAAACACCATATATTTT

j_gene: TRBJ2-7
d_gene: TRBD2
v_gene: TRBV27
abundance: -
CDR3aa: CASGALAGPSGGQYF
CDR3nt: TGTGCCAGCGGGGCCCTAGCGGGACCCTCGGGAGGGCAGTACTTC